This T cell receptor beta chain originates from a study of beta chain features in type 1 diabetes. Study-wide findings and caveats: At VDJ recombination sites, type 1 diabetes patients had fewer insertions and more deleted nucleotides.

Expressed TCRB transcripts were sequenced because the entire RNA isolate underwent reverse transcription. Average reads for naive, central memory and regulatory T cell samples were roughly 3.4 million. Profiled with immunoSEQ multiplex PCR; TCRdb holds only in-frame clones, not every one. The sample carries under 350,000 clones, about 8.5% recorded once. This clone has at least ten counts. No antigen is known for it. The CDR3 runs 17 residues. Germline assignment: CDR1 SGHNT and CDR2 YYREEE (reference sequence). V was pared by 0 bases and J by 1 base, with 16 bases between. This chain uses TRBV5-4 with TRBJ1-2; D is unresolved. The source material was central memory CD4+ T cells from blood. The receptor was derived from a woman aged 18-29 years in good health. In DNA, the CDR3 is TGTGCCAGCAGCTTGGACTTTGTTACCGCCCTTAACTATGGCTACACCTTC. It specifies CASSLDFVTALNYGYTF.